Below are 5 T cell receptor beta chains sequenced from a single sample in a study of glioma-infiltrating T cells after dendritic cell vaccination. TCRdb's table, derived via immunoSEQ multiplex PCR, lists solely in-frame clones and lacks some. The sample records roughly 47,000 clones, roughly 87% being singletons. Sequenced here: blood, sampled before dendritic cell vaccination. The receptor source for this set is a human donor with glioblastoma.

This clone was picked up one time. The V and J genes are TRBV9 and TRBJ1-1; 7 bases agree with TRBD1. The germline CDR1 and CDR2 sequences are SGDLS and YYNGEE. The CDR3 loop spans 15 amino acids. The V segment lost 4 bases and the J segment 0 bases; nucleotides outside the gene matches: 6. This CDR3 is CASSLFGTVNTEAFF. CDR3 nucleotides: TGTGCCAGCAGCCTATTTGGGACAGTGAACACTGAAGCTTTCTTT.

This chain uses TRBV2 with TRBJ2-5; D gene ambiguous. Per the germline V gene, CDR1 is SNHLY and CDR2 is FYNNEI. CDR3 length: 13 residues. V shed 2 bases and J shed 4 bases, with 8 bases lying between them. The CDR3 is CASSESRRETQYF. CDR3 nucleotide sequence: TGTGCCAGCAGTGAATCGAGGCGAGAGACCCAGTACTTC.

The chain couples TRBV27 to TRBJ2-1; D gene ambiguous. Germline V gene data show CDR1 as MNHEY and CDR2 as SMNVEV (reference sequence). The CDR3 loop spans 15 amino acids. The V end lost 6 bases, the J end lost 6 bases, and 18 bases lay between the germline ends. CDR3 region: CASSPPESSVNEQFF. The CDR3, as DNA: TGTGCCAGCAGCCCGCCGGAGTCTTCGGTCAATGAGCAGTTCTTC.

V gene TRBV7-9 combines with J gene TRBJ2-1; D unclear. The V end lost 6 bases, the J end lost 6 bases, and 6 bases lay between the germline ends. The CDR3 is made up of 11 amino acids. The germline V gene has CDR1 SEHNR and CDR2 FQNEAQ (reference sequence). The DNA of the CDR3 is TGTGCCAGCAGAAAAGCCAATGAGCAGTTCTTC. Translated, it gives CASRKANEQFF. The whole variable domain, remainder taken from reference TRBV7-9 and TRBJ2-1, is DTGVSQNPRHKITKRGQNVTFRCDPISEHNRLYWYRQTLGQGPEFLTYFQNEAQLEKSRLLSDRFSAERPKGSFSTLEIQRTEQGDSAMYLCASRKANEQFFGPGTRLTVL.

The chain carries TRBV5-1 and TRBJ2-2, with 8 bases fitting TRBD2. Germline V gene lookup returns CDR1 SGHRS and CDR2 YFSETQ. This CDR3 is built from 16 residues. With V trimmed by 1 base and J by 1 base, 3 bases remained unmatched. In nucleotides, the CDR3 is TGCGCCAGCAGCTTGCCAGCGGGAGTGAACACCGGGGAGCTGTTTTTT. Protein: CASSLPAGVNTGELFF.